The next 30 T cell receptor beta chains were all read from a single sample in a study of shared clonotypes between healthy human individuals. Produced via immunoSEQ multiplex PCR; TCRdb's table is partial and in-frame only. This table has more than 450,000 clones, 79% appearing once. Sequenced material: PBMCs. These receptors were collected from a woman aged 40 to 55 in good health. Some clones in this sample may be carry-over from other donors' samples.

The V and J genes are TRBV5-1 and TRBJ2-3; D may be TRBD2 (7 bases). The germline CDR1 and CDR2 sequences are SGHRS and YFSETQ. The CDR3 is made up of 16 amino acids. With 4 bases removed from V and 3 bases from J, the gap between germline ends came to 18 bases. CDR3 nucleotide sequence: TGCGCCAGCAGCCGGAGTCTGGGGAGGGGGACAGATACGCAGTATTTT. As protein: CASSRSLGRGTDTQYF.

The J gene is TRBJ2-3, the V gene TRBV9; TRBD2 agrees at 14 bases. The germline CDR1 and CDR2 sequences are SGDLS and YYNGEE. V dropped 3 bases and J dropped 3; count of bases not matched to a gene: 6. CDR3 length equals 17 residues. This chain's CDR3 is CASSARGTSGGTDTQYF. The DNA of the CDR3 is TGTGCCAGCAGCGCGAGGGGGACTAGCGGGGGTACAGATACGCAGTATTTT.

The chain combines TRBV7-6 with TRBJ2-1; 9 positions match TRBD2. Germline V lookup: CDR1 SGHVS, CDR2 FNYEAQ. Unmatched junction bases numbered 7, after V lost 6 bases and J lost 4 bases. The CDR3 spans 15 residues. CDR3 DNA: TGTGCCAGCAGGCCGGGACTAGCTGGATACAATGAGCAGTTCTTC. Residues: CASRPGLAGYNEQFF. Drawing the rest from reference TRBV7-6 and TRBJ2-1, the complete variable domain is GAGVSQSPRYKVTKRGQDVALRCDPISGHVSLYWYRQALGQGPEFLTYFNYEAQQDKSGLPNDRFSAERPEGSISTLTIQRTEQRDSAMYRCASRPGLAGYNEQFFGPGTRLTVL.

Here the CDR3 DNA reads TGTGCCACCCGAGCAGGGCTGGGTTACAATGAAGCTTTCTTT. Encoded protein: CATRAGLGYNEAFF. The J gene is TRBJ1-1, the V gene TRBV13; D is possibly TRBD1 (5 bases). In germline, CDR1 is PRHDT, CDR2 FYEKMQ (reference sequence). The CDR3 covers 14 residues. Trimming took off 10 bases at V and 7 bases at J, with 22 bases between the two ends.

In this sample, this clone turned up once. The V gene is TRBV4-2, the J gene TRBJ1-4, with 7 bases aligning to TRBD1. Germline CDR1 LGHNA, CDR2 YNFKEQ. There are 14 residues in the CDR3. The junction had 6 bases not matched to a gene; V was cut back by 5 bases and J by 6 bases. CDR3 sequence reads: CASSAQGIDEKLFF. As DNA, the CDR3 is TGTGCCAGCAGCGCACAGGGGATCGATGAAAAACTGTTTTTT.

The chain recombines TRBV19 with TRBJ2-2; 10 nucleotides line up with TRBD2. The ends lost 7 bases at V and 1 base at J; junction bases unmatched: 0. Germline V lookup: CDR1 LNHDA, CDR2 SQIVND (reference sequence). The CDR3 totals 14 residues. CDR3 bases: TGTGCCAGTACTAGCGGGAGGAACACCGGGGAGCTGTTTTTT. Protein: CASTSGRNTGELFF.

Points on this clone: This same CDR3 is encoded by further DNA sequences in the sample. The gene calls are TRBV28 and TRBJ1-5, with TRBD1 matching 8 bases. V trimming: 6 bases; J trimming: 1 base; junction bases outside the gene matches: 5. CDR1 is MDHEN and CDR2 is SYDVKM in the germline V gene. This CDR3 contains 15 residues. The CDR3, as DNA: TGTGCCAGCAGCTATAGGACAGGGAGCAATCAGCCCCAGCATTTT. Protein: CASSYRTGSNQPQHF.

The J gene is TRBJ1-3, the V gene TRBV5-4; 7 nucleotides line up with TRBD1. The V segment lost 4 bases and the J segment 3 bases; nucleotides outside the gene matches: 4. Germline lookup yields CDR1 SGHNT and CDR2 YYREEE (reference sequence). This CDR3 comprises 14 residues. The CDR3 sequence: CASSKTGFGNTIYF. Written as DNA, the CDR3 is TGTGCCAGCAGCAAGACAGGGTTTGGAAACACCATATATTTT.

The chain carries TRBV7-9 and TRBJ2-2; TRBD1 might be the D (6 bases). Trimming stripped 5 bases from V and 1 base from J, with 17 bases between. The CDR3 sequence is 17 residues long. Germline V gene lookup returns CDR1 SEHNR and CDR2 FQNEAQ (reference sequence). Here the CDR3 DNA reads TGTGCCAGCAGCCAACCTGTCGGGACACAGAACACCGGGGAGCTGTTTTTT. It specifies CASSQPVGTQNTGELFF.

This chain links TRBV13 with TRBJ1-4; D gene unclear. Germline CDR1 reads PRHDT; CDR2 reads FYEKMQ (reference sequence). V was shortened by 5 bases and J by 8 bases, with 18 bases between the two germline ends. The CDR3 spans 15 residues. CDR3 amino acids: CASSETGPIGEKLFF. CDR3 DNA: TGTGCCAGCAGCGAAACCGGGCCTATTGGGGAAAAACTGTTTTTT.

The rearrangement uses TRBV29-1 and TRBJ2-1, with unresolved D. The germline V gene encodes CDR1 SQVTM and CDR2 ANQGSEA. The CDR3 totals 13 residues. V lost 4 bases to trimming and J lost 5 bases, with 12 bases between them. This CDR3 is CSVAAFGDNEQFF. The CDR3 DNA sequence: TGCAGCGTTGCGGCGTTCGGTGACAATGAGCAGTTCTTC.

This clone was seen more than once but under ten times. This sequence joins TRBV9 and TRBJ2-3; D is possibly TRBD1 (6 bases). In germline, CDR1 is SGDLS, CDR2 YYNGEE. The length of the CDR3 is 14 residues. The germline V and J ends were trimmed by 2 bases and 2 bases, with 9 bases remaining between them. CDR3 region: CASSVRGVTDTQYF. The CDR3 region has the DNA TGTGCCAGCAGCGTCAGGGGCGTCACAGATACGCAGTATTTT. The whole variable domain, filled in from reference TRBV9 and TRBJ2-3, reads DSGVTQTPKHLITATGQRVTLRCSPRSGDLSVYWYQQSLDQGLQFLIQYYNGEERAKGNILERFSAQQFPDLHSELNLSSLELGDSALYFCASSVRGVTDTQYFGPGTRLTVL.

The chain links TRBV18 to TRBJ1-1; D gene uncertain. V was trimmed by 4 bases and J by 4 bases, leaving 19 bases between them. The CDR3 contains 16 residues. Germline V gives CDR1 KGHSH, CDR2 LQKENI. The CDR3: CASSLRPPITSTEAFF. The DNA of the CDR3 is TGTGCCAGCTCACTCCGGCCCCCTATTACGAGCACTGAAGCTTTCTTT.

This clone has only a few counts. The CDR3, as DNA: TGTGCCAGCAGTTTCCGGACAGGGGATGGCTACACCTTC. It translates to CASSFRTGDGYTF. J is TRBJ1-2 and V is TRBV27; TRBD1 agrees at 9 bases. This CDR3 is built from 13 residues. Per germline, CDR1 MNHEY and CDR2 SMNVEV (reference sequence). V shed 3 bases, J shed 6 bases, and the junction held 2 bases outside the gene matches.

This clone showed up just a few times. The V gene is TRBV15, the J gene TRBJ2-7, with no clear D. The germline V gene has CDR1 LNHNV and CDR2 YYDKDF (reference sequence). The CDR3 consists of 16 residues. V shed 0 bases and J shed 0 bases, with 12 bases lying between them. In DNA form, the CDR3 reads TGTGCCACCAGCAGAGAATCGACGGATAGCTCCTACGAGCAGTACTTC. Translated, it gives CATSRESTDSSYEQYF.

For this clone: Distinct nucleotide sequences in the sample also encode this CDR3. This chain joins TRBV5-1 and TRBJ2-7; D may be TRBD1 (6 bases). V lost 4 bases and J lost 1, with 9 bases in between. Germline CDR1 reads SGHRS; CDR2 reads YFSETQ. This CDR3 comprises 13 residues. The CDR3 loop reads CASSLGQSYEQYF. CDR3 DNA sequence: TGCGCCAGCAGCCTGGGACAATCCTACGAGCAGTACTTC.

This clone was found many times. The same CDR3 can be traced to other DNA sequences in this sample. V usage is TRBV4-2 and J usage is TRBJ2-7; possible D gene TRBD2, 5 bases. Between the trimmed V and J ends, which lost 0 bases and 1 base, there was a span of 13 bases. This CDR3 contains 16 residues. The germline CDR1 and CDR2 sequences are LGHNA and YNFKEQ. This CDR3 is CASSQDPGGGSYEQYF. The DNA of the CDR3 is TGTGCCAGCAGCCAAGATCCCGGAGGTGGGTCCTACGAGCAGTACTTC.

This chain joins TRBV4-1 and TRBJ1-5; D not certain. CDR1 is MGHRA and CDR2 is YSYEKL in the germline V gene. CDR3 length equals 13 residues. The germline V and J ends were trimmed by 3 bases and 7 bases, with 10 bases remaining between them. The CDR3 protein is CASSHGPDQPQHF. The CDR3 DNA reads TGCGCCAGCAGCCACGGACCTGACCAGCCCCAGCATTTT.

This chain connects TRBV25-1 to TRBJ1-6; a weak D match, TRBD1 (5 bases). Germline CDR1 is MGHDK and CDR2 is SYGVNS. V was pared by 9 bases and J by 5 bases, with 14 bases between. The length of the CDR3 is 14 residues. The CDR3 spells CARSRDVHNSPLHF. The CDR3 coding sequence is TGTGCCAGAAGCCGGGACGTCCATAATTCACCCCTCCACTTT.

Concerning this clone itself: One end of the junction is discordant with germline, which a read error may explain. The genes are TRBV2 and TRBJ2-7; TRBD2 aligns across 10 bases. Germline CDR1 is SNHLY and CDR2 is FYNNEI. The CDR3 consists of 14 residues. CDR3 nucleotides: TGTGCCAGCAGCGGGACTAGCGTCTCCTGCGAGCAGTACTTC. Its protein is CASSGTSVSCEQYF.

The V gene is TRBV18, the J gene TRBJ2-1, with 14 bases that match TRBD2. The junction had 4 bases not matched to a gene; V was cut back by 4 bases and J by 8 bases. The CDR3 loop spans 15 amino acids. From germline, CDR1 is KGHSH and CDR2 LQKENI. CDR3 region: CASSQGLAGAHEQFF. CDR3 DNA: TGTGCCAGCTCACAGGGACTAGCGGGAGCCCATGAGCAGTTCTTC.

DNA of the CDR3: TGTGCCAGCAGCCAAGAAGCCCAGGACTCCTACAATGAGCAGTTCTTC. This gives the protein CASSQEAQDSYNEQFF. The V call is TRBV4-2, the J call TRBJ2-1; D call uncertain. Germline loops: CDR1 LGHNA, CDR2 YNFKEQ. The CDR3 runs to 16 residues. V shed 0 bases and J shed 0 bases, with 9 bases lying between them.

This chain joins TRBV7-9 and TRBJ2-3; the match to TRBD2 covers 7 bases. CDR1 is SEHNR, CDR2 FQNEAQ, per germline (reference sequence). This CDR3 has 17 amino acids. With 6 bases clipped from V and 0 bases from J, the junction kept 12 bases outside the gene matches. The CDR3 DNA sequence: TGTGCCAGCAGAGAGCGAGCGGGGCGGACAAGCACAGATACGCAGTATTTT. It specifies CASRERAGRTSTDTQYF.

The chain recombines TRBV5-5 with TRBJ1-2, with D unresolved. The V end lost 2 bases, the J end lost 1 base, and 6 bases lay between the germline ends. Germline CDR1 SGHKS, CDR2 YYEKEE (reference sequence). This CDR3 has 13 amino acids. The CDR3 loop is CASSFGSNYGYTF. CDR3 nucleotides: TGTGCCAGCAGCTTTGGGAGTAACTATGGCTACACCTTC.

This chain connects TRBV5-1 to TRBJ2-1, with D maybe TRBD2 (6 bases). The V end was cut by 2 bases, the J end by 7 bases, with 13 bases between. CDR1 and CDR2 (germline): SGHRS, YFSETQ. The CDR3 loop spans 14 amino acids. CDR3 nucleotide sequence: TGCGCCAGCAGCTTTCAGACTAGTAGTAATGAGCAGTTCTTC. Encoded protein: CASSFQTSSNEQFF.

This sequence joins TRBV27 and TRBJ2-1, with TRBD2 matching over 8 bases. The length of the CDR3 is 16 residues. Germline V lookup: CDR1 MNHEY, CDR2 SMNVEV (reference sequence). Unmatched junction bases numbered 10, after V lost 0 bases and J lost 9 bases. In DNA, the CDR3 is TGTGCCAGCAGTTTATCGAGACTAGCGTTGGGGGGTGAGCAGTTCTTC. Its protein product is CASSLSRLALGGEQFF.

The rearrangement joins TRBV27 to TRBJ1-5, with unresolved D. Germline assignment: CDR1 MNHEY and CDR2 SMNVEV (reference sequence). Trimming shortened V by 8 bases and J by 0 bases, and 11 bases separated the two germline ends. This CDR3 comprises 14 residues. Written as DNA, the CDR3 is TGTGCCAGCGGCTACAAGGATAGCAATCAGCCCCAGCATTTT. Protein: CASGYKDSNQPQHF.

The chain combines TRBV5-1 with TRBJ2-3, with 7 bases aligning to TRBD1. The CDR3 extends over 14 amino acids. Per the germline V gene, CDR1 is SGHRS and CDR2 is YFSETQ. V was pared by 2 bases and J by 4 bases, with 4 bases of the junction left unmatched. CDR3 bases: TGCGCCAGCAGCTTAAAACAGGGGTCAGATACGCAGTATTTT. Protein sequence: CASSLKQGSDTQYF.

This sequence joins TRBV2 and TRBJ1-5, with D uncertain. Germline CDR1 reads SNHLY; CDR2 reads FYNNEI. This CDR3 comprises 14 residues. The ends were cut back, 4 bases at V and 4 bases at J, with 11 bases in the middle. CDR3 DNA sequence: TGTGCCAGCAGTGGGTCTGGGCGGAATCAGCCCCAGCATTTT. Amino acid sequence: CASSGSGRNQPQHF. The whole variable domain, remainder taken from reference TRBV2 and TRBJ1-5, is EPEVTQTPSHQVTQMGQEVILRCVPISNHLYFYWYRQILGQKVEFLVSFYNNEISEKSEIFDDQFSVERPDGSNFTLKIRSTKLEDSAMYFCASSGSGRNQPQHFGDGTRLSIL.

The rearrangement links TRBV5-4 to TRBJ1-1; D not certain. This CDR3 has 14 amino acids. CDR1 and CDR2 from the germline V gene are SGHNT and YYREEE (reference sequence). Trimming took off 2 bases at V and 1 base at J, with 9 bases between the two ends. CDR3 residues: CASSFSQRNTEAFF. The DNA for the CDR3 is TGTGCCAGCAGCTTCAGTCAAAGGAACACTGAAGCTTTCTTT. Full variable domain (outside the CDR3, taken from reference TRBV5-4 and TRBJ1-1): ETGVTQSPTHLIKTRGQQVTLRCSSQSGHNTVSWYQQALGQGPQFIFQYYREEENGRGNFPPRFSGLQFPNYSSELNVNALELDDSALYLCASSFSQRNTEAFFGQGTRLTVV.